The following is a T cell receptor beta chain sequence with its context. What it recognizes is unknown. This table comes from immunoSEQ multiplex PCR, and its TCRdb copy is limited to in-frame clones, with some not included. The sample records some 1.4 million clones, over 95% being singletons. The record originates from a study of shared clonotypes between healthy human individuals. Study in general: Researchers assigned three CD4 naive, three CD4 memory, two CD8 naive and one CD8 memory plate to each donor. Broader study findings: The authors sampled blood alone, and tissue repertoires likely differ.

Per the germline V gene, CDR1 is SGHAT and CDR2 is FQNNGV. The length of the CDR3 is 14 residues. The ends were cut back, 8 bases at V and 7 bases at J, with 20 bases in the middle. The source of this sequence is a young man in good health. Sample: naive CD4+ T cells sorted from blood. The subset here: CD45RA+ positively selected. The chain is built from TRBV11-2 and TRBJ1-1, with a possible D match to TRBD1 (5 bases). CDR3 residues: CASRRQIGVSEAFF. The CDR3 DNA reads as TGTGCCAGCCGAAGACAGATCGGAGTTAGTGAAGCTTTCTTT.